This paragraph covers one T cell receptor beta chain sequence. This CDR3 is built from 13 residues. Germline lookup yields CDR1 SQVTM and CDR2 ANQGSEA. Trimming cost V 3 bases and J 2 bases, with 9 bases left between them. The data are from a study of CD8+ T cells in alopecia areata. Following extraction, RNA underwent reverse transcription to cDNA, which served as the sequencing template. The repertoire was sequenced with immunoSEQ multiplex PCR; TCRdb's copy has only in-frame clones and lacks some. The sample records 120,000 or so clones, around 48% being singletons. This TCR was recovered from a human donor with alopecia areata. The chain employs TRBV29-1 and TRBJ2-3, with D possibly called TRBD1 or TRBD2 (5 bases each). The sample was NKG2D-low CD8+ T cells sorted from blood. Here the CDR3 DNA reads TGCAGCGTTGATGGGGGTTACACAGATACGCAGTATTTT. This encodes CSVDGGYTDTQYF.